This T cell receptor beta chain was obtained from a study of blood T cell repertoires in COVID-19. Across the whole study: There were acute and convalescent COVID-19 samples, and they came from the United States, Italy and Spain. PBMCs, B-cell-depleted T cells, or T cells were the source of the cDNA or gDNA that made up the material.

The authors' processing: Cell counts per sample came from amplifying reference gene primers. The data were produced by immunoSEQ multiplex PCR, yet TCRdb's version contains in-frame clones alone and is incomplete. V and J calls plus clone size are reproduced from that table; the DNA served to infer D and trimming. The sample has around 170,000 clones, approximately 80% seen once; the top ten hold roughly 2.8%. This sequence was found in a woman aged 55-69 years with acute or convalescent COVID-19. Sequenced material: peripheral blood.

CDR3 sequence: CASSLFAGGGYQPQHF. The CDR3 coding sequence is TGTGCCAGCAGCTTGTTTGCAGGTGGAGGCTATCAGCCCCAGCATTTT. The chain is built from TRBV5-8 and TRBJ1-5; D is unresolved. CDR3 length equals 16 residues. Trimming pared 1 base from V and 5 bases from J, leaving 16 bases between. Per the germline V gene, CDR1 is SGHTS and CDR2 is YDEGEE.